This TCR beta chain was observed in a study of response to subunit inactivated influenza vaccine. Study-wide results and caveats: It was the authors' suggestion that each seasonal influenza vaccination recruits few new T cells.

This clonotype was observed a handful of times. The antigen is unknown. CDR1 is SGDLS, CDR2 YYNGEE, per germline. The trim removed 0 bases at V and 6 bases at J, leaving 4 bases unmatched. The CDR3 extends over 14 amino acids. From the RT-PCR reads, TCRdb called clonotypes with MiXCR, one entry per CDR3 protein. The sample lists more than 700,000 distinct CDR3 sequences, over 20% occurring once. Here the sequenced sample was PBMCs from blood, taken about 5 days after vaccination. The clonotype was recovered from a man aged 45-60 years who received an inactivated influenza vaccine. The chain is built from TRBV9 and TRBJ1-1, with 8 bases identical to TRBD1. Here the CDR3 DNA reads TGTGCCAGCAGCGTAGCTCCACAGGGGGCTGAAGCTTTCTTT. Its protein is CASSVAPQGAEAFF.